The text below deals with one T cell receptor beta chain. The sample originates from a study of shared T cell receptors in the human thymus. Generated by immunoSEQ multiplex PCR, the TCRdb table keeps only in-frame clones and is missing some. The sample lists under 850,000 clones, over 75% seen once, with 0.0095% to 0.013% in the top ten. Germline V gene sequence: CDR1 LNHDA, CDR2 SQIVND (reference sequence). The V end was cut by 2 bases, the J end by 6 bases, with 7 bases between. This CDR3 is built from 12 residues. This sample also appeared in a second study, on human thymus T cells. In that study: Among the donors, all were healthy Finnish infants having corrective surgery for congenital heart defects. Resections obtained during corrective heart surgery supplied the thymus tissue. Blood and thymic repertoires both appeared biased in V and J gene usage. In unrelated individuals, thymic repertoires overlapped highly, according to related research.

The clonotype was recovered from a boy under two years old with a congenital heart defect. The sequencing sample was made of thymocytes. V gene TRBV19 combines with J gene TRBJ1-2; D gene ambiguous. In DNA form, the CDR3 reads TGTGCCAGTAGTATACTGGGCCATGGCTACACCTTC. It is translated as CASSILGHGYTF.